This section outlines one T cell receptor (beta chain) sequence together with its context. A few counts support this clonotype. Its antigen is currently not known. No much larger clone is present one base from it, and per-base qualities are unavailable. The sample comes from a study of blood T cells in healthy people across ages (dated by TCRdb to the mid-2010s). Describing the broader study: In model experiments, roughly one uniquely barcoded TCR beta cDNA molecule per two T cells was captured by template switching. Using deep sequencing normalized with unique cDNA molecular identifiers, the study measured how TCR beta repertoire diversity changes with age. Two additional independent replicas of 1 million unique cDNA reads from the same blood draw were analyzed for two donors (one aged 18 to 30 and one aged 80 or older). Donors of different ages were randomly distributed across sequencing lanes to avoid experimental bias. Four age groups were formed from the donors: young (average about 17 years), middle-aged (around 40), aged (around 68) and long-lived (approximately 80).

Libraries were made using 5' RACE. Sequencing instrument: Illumina HiSeq 2500. The second PCR ran for about 6 to 12 cycles and used a J-beta primer mix along with a sample-barcoded 5' primer. A unique molecular identifier was introduced onto each TCR beta cDNA molecule by a template-switch 5' adaptor carrying 12 random nucleotides. At least 2.5 million CDR3-containing paired-end reads were obtained from each sample. First-strand cDNA was synthesized from all RNA with the Mint cDNA synthesis kit, primed by a TRBC-specific oligonucleotide. Following uracil-DNA glycosylase treatment, a first 18-cycle PCR with universal primers M1SS and BC2_uni_R was performed on all cDNA. The source study handled its data this way. Each sample was normalized by randomly selecting 1 million high-quality reads, each carrying a distinct molecular identifier. Reads sharing molecular identifiers were discarded rather than binned into consensus sequences. CDR3 identification, clonotype clustering and error correction used MiTCR with a Q25 quality threshold and the strictest error-elimination algorithm. A nonparametric unseen species model with Euler transformation was used to estimate lower-bound total TCR beta diversity. TCRdb itself trimmed the public reads at Q25 with fastp, ran MiXCR and retained productive beta chains. Under each unique CDR3 protein, matching rows form one entry showing the most common genes and DNA. What appears here as the V and J calls and clone size reflects TCRdb's work, not the paper's. The sample table contains approximately 1.5 million distinct CDR3 sequences; only one count was recorded for about 31% of them. Around 10% of the sample belongs to the ten largest clones.

The donors were around 39 Caucasian individuals from Russia, aged roughly 6 to 100 years, who were systemically healthy. Each donor gave 8 to 10 milliliters of peripheral blood, collected into EDTA-treated Vacutainer tubes. Ficoll-Paque density-gradient centrifugation was used to isolate PBMCs, with at least 6 million obtained per sample. Trizol reagent was used to extract total RNA from PBMCs, with at least 5.5 micrograms per sample. For every donor, flow cytometry on a PBMC aliquot measured the percentage of naive CD45RAhigh/CD27high T cells. Including cysteine and phenylalanine, the CDR3 has 21 amino acids. CDR3 DNA is the only sequence kept; it has 63 bases, read in frame from the first base. The junction shows trimming of 7 bases on V and 2 bases on J, and the gene matches do not reach 29 bases of it. The CDR1 and CDR2 encoded by the germline V gene (reference sequence) are DFQATT and SNEGSKA.

Paper-wide results and their limitations: Donor CMV infection status was unknown, potentially confounding age-related changes in expanded clonotypes. Observed TCR beta diversity correlated strongly with the percentage of naive T cells measured by flow cytometry. Conclusive comparison of naive and antigen-experienced compartments was prevented by the profiling of bulk unsorted PBMCs. Compared with the aged group, the long-lived group had more naive CD4+ T cells, fewer expanded clones and increased TCR diversity, suggesting age selection. As age increased, observed TCR beta diversity per million T cells dropped in a roughly linear way, and a significant reduction was already evident by age around 41. Total diversity estimates from one million sequenced T cells were considered lower bounds and underestimates.

Sequencing was performed on blood. The sequence derives from a woman in her 30s in good health. This sequence uses TRBV20-1 and TRBJ2-1; TRBD1 fits 7 bases in the junction. The CDR3 reads as follows: CSVPRFGSKGGSGLTYNEQFF. DNA sequence: TGCAGTGTCCCGCGGTTTGGGTCAAAAGGGGGCAGCGGATTAACCTACAATGAGCAGTTCTTC.